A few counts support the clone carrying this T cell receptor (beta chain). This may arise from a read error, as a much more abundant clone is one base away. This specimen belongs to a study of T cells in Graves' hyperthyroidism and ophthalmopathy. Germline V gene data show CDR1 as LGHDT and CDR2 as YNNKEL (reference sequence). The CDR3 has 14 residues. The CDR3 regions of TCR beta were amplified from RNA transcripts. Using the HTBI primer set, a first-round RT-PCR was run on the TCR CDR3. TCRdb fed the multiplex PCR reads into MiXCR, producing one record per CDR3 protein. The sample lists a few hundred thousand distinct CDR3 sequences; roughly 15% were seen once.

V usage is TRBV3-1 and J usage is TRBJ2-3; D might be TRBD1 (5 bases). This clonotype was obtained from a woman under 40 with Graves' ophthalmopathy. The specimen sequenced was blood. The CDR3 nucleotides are TGTGCCAGCAGCCAGGAAGCGATCACAGGTACGCAGTATTTT. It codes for CASSQEAITGTQYF.